What follows are 30 T cell receptor beta chains derived from one specimen sequenced in a study of vaccination and CD4 T cells after COVID-19. Treatment here: roughly 11-day PBMC culture with coronavirus spike peptide pools or control peptides (ViraFEST assay). Cultured CD4+ T-cell DNA underwent Oncomine TCR Beta short-read sequencing. Each CDR3 protein is one row after TCRdb ran MiXCR on the PCR reads. The data contain under 20,000 distinct CDR3 sequences, less than 65% of them singletons. These receptors' targets are unknown. The specimen was cultured CD4+ T cells from blood, collected after SARS-CoV-2 vaccination. These receptors came from a human donor with COVID-19.

The CDR3 DNA sequence: TGTGCCAGCAGCTATTGGGGGGACGGTGAAGCTTTCTTT. Amino acids: CASSYWGDGEAFF. The chain has TRBV11-2 and TRBJ1-1, with a possible D match to TRBD1 (5 bases). V was cut by 4 bases and J by 7 bases, with 13 bases left in between. In germline, CDR1 is SGHAT, CDR2 FQNNGV. The CDR3 has 13 residues.

The chain recombines TRBV5-1 with TRBJ1-2; unclear D gene. The CDR3 runs to 15 residues. Germline loops: CDR1 SGHRS, CDR2 YFSETQ. V was trimmed by 4 bases and J by 0 bases, leaving 13 bases between them. CDR3 region: CASSPRTDTNYGYTF. For the CDR3, the DNA is TGCGCCAGCAGCCCACGGACGGATACTAACTATGGCTACACCTTC.

The chain employs TRBV11-1 and TRBJ2-5; TRBD2 matches 13 bases. There are 15 residues in the CDR3. V was clipped by 5 bases and J by 2 bases; unmatched bases: 2. Germline V gene data show CDR1 as SGHAT and CDR2 as FQDESV (reference sequence). CDR3 protein: CASSLLAGGQETQYF. CDR3 nucleotide sequence: TGTGCCAGCAGCCTACTAGCGGGGGGGCAAGAGACCCAGTACTTC.

The chain is built from TRBV6-1 and TRBJ2-5; D unresolved. The CDR3 is 14 amino acids. V was trimmed by 5 bases and J by 5 bases, leaving 15 bases between them. Germline assignment: CDR1 MNHNS and CDR2 SASEGT. CDR3 residues: CASSLLQRGETQYF. The CDR3, as DNA: TGTGCCAGCAGTCTCCTACAGCGCGGCGAGACCCAGTACTTC.

This chain links TRBV6-4 with TRBJ2-1, with a weak D call TRBD2 (6 bases). Trimming took 4 bases from V and 10 from J, leaving 20 bases between them. Germline assignment: CDR1 MRHNA and CDR2 SNTAGT. The CDR3 covers 15 residues. The chain's CDR3 is CASSASKLASGEQFF. CDR3 in DNA: TGTGCCAGCAGTGCTTCCAAACTAGCATCGGGGGAGCAGTTCTTC.

V gene TRBV6-1 combines with J gene TRBJ2-5, with D possibly called TRBD1 or TRBD2 (5 bases each). The germline V gene has CDR1 MNHNS and CDR2 SASEGT. This CDR3 is built from 13 residues. Deletions cut 5 bases from V and 9 bases from J, with 16 bases between. The CDR3 DNA reads as TGTGCCAGCAGTCTCTTCGGGGACGGGGCCCAGTACTTC. This codes for CASSLFGDGAQYF.

This clonotype was detected only a few times. This chain links TRBV7-9 with TRBJ2-5, with D perhaps TRBD1 or TRBD2 (5 bases each). This CDR3 comprises 15 residues. Trimming stripped 2 bases from V and 2 bases from J, with 12 bases between. Germline V lookup: CDR1 SEHNR, CDR2 FQNEAQ (reference sequence). CDR3 protein: CASSLIGGFQETQYF. DNA of the CDR3: TGTGCCAGCAGCTTAATTGGGGGTTTTCAAGAGACCCAGTACTTC.

Here the CDR3 DNA reads TGTGCAACGGGAACAGAAGAGACCCAGTACTTC. It codes for CATGTEETQYF. The J gene is TRBJ2-5, the V gene TRBV6-1, with D perhaps matching TRBD2 (5 bases). Germline V CDR1 and CDR2: MNHNS, SASEGT. The CDR3 consists of 11 residues.

Only a few counts were recorded for this clonotype. The chain has TRBV10-3 and TRBJ1-3; 9 nucleotides agree with TRBD1. Germline V gene lookup returns CDR1 ENHRY and CDR2 SYGVKD. The CDR3 length is 14 residues. Losses at the gene ends were 6 bases for V and 2 bases for J; bases not matched to a gene: 2. Here the CDR3 reads CAIRDRGTGNTIYF. The DNA of the CDR3 is TGTGCCATCAGGGACAGGGGAACTGGAAACACCATATATTTT.

On this clonotype itself: One end of the junction is discordant with germline, which a read error may explain. CDR3 region: CAGRRGVSSYEQYF. CDR3 DNA: TGTGCCGGCAGGAGAGGGGTCAGCTCCTACGAGCAGTACTTC. The V gene is TRBV6-1, the J gene TRBJ2-7; D possibly uses TRBD1 or TRBD2 (5 bases each). Germline assignment: CDR1 MNHNS and CDR2 SASEGT. The CDR3 loop spans 14 amino acids.

The rearrangement joins TRBV30 to TRBJ2-5; D uncertain. V lost 1 base, J lost 2 bases, and 2 bases lay in between. Germline loops: CDR1 GTSNPN, CDR2 SVGIG (reference sequence). The CDR3 length is 11 residues. CDR3 nucleotides: TGTGCCTGGAGTGGACAAGAGACCCAGTACTTC. Translated, it gives CAWSGQETQYF.

The table lists this clonotype with a count of one. This chain joins TRBV29-1 and TRBJ1-2; D gene ambiguous. The CDR3 has 15 residues. Germline V gives CDR1 SQVTM, CDR2 ANQGSEA. V lost 0 bases and J lost 0, with 11 bases in between. The CDR3 sequence: CSVEDPQRANYGYTF. Here the CDR3 DNA reads TGCAGCGTTGAAGATCCCCAGCGAGCTAACTATGGCTACACCTTC.

This clonotype was detected only a few times. The rearrangement links TRBV20-1 to TRBJ1-3; TRBD1 agrees at 7 bases. CDR3 length: 13 residues. J lost 7 bases, V lost 0 bases, and 3 bases had no gene match. Germline CDR1 and CDR2: DFQATT and SNEGSKA (reference sequence). CDR3 sequence: CSARDRQGNTIYF. CDR3 bases: TGCAGTGCTAGAGATAGACAGGGTAACACCATATATTTT.

The chain combines TRBV7-9 with TRBJ2-2, with 14 bases fitting TRBD2. Germline V lookup: CDR1 SEHNR, CDR2 FQNEAQ (reference sequence). V shed 3 bases and J 4 bases; nucleotides not matched to a gene: 1. The CDR3 consists of 16 residues. As DNA, the CDR3 is TGTGCCAGCAGCTTTGGGACTAGCGGGGGCACCGGGGAGCTGTTTTTT. This codes for CASSFGTSGGTGELFF.

This rearrangement joins TRBV29-1 to TRBJ2-5; either TRBD1 or TRBD2 may fit D (5 bases each). The CDR3 consists of 14 residues. V lost 6 bases and J 5 bases, leaving 19 bases between the germline ends. Germline lookup yields CDR1 SQVTM and CDR2 ANQGSEA. The CDR3 region is CSVRDRALFETQYF. DNA for the CDR3: TGCAGCGTAAGGGACCGGGCCCTGTTTGAGACCCAGTACTTC.

V and J are TRBV2 and TRBJ2-7; 9 bases line up with TRBD2. J lost 6 bases, V lost 6 bases, and 12 bases had no gene match. CDR1 is SNHLY and CDR2 is FYNNEI in the germline V gene. This CDR3 has 15 amino acids. CDR3 nucleotides: TGTGCCAGCAGGCCCGGGGGTAGCGGGGGCCTCGAGCAGTACTTC. It specifies CASRPGGSGGLEQYF.

The rearrangement links TRBV5-4 to TRBJ1-1, with 7 bases lining up with TRBD1. CDR1 is SGHNT, CDR2 YYREEE, per germline (reference sequence). Trimming took 4 bases from V and 6 from J; bases not matched to a gene: 9. This CDR3 region has 14 residues. The CDR3 sequence is CASSLGGGGPEAFF. The CDR3 coding sequence is TGTGCCAGCAGCCTCGGCGGAGGGGGCCCTGAAGCTTTCTTT.

V is TRBV19 and J is TRBJ1-2, with 9 bases lining up with TRBD1. V dropped 1 base and J dropped 4; count of bases not matched to a gene: 7. The CDR3 is made up of 16 amino acids. The germline V gene encodes CDR1 LNHDA and CDR2 SQIVND (reference sequence). CDR3 bases: TGTGCCAGTAGTATAGGGCCGGACAGGGGATCCTATGGCTACACCTTC. Protein product: CASSIGPDRGSYGYTF.

This clonotype has just a few counts. J is TRBJ1-5 and V is TRBV27, with D hard to call. Germline-derived CDR1 and CDR2 are MNHEY and SMNVEV (reference sequence). The V gene lost 2 bases and the J gene lost 2 bases, with 10 bases spanning the gap. The CDR3 is 15 residues long. The CDR3 is CASSLRALGNQPQHF. CDR3 coding DNA: TGTGCCAGCAGTTTACGGGCGCTAGGCAATCAGCCCCAGCATTTT.

The chain has TRBV28 and TRBJ1-2; D remains ambiguous. The length of the CDR3 is 12 residues. Trimming took 5 bases from V and 8 from J, leaving 12 bases between them. Germline V lookup: CDR1 MDHEN, CDR2 SYDVKM. CDR3 nucleotide sequence: TGTGCCAGCAGTCCAGGTATAAGAGGCTACACCTTC. It encodes CASSPGIRGYTF.

This clonotype came up once. V gene TRBV7-3 combines with J gene TRBJ1-3; TRBD1 might be the D (5 bases). The CDR3 length is 13 residues. The germline V gene encodes CDR1 SGHTA and CDR2 FQGTGA. The V end was cut by 5 bases, the J end by 3 bases, with 8 bases between. CDR3 bases: TGTGCCAGCAGCAAGGACATTGGAAACACCATATATTTT. Amino acids: CASSKDIGNTIYF. Based on the CDR3 plus reference TRBV7-3 and TRBJ1-3, the full variable domain is GAGVSQTPSNKVTEKGKYVELRCDPISGHTALYWYRQSLGQGPEFLIYFQGTGAADDSGLPNDRFFAVRPEGSVSTLKIQRTERGDSAVYLCASSKDIGNTIYFGEGSWLTVV.

This clonotype was counted between two and nine times. V usage is TRBV6-1 and J usage is TRBJ1-2, with D tentatively TRBD1 (6 bases). V was cut by 5 bases and J by 5 bases, with 18 bases left in between. CDR3 length: 15 residues. CDR1 and CDR2 from the germline V gene are MNHNS and SASEGT. CDR3 nucleotides: TGTGCCAGCAGTACTCAACCGGGACACCGATATGGCTACACCTTC. The encoded protein is CASSTQPGHRYGYTF.

The V call is TRBV5-1, the J call TRBJ1-2, with D uncertain. CDR3 length: 14 residues. Trimming stripped 4 bases from V and 4 bases from J, with 14 bases between. Germline V gives CDR1 SGHRS, CDR2 YFSETQ. The CDR3 bases are TGCGCCAGCAGCCGAGCCTCACAAACCTATGGCTACACCTTC. It translates to CASSRASQTYGYTF. The full variable domain, in which reference TRBV5-1 and TRBJ1-2 provide the parts outside the CDR3, is KAGVTQTPRYLIKTRGQQVTLSCSPISGHRSVSWYQQTPGQGLQFLFEYFSETQRNKGNFPGRFSGRQFSNSRSEMNVSTLELGDSALYLCASSRASQTYGYTFGSGTRLTVV.

This clonotype was counted only a few times. This chain uses TRBV11-1 with TRBJ2-7, with a possible D match to TRBD1 (6 bases). Germline loops: CDR1 SGHAT, CDR2 FQDESV (reference sequence). V shed 4 bases and J shed 3 bases, with 10 bases lying between them. This CDR3 has 13 residues. The CDR3 nucleotides read TGTGCCAGCAGCTCCGTAGGGGGCTACGAGCAGTACTTC. This gives the protein CASSSVGGYEQYF.

This clonotype turned up a few times. The CDR3 here is CSASDNRDFRPLHF. The CDR3 DNA reads TGCAGTGCTAGTGATAACAGGGATTTTAGACCCCTCCACTTT. The genes are TRBV20-1 and TRBJ1-6, with D possibly matching TRBD1 (6 bases). The germline gives CDR1 DFQATT, CDR2 SNEGSKA (reference sequence). Trimming took 3 bases from V and 12 from J, leaving 18 bases between them. The CDR3 extends over 14 amino acids.

The chain couples TRBV19 to TRBJ2-1; D is possibly TRBD2 (7 bases). Trimming shortened V by 3 bases and J by 5 bases, and 17 bases separated the two germline ends. This CDR3 comprises 16 residues. Germline CDR1 and CDR2: LNHDA and SQIVND (reference sequence). CDR3 bases: TGTGCCAGTAGTATGCCTGCGGGGGCGGGGAACAATGAGCAGTTCTTC. Protein product: CASSMPAGAGNNEQFF.

This clonotype came up a few times. The chain couples TRBV7-2 to TRBJ1-2; D is unclear. The CDR3 spans 15 residues. Germline values: CDR1 SGHTA, CDR2 FQGNSA. Between the trimmed V and J ends, which lost 1 base and 5 bases, there was a span of 14 bases. CDR3 DNA: TGTGCCAGCAGCTTAGAGGAGGCTGGGAAATATGGCTACACCTTC. Translated, it gives CASSLEEAGKYGYTF.

The chain has TRBV28 and TRBJ1-1; D is ambiguous. The V end was cut by 7 bases, the J end by 2 bases, with 11 bases between. The germline V gene has CDR1 MDHEN and CDR2 SYDVKM. The CDR3 length is 13 residues. The CDR3 loop is CASTLAPNTEAFF. The CDR3 DNA reads TGTGCCAGCACCTTGGCCCCAAACACTGAAGCTTTCTTT.

The J gene is TRBJ1-1, the V gene TRBV6-1; 7 bases are a match to TRBD1. Losses at the gene ends were 6 bases for V and 0 bases for J; bases not matched to a gene: 10. Germline assignment: CDR1 MNHNS and CDR2 SASEGT. The CDR3 loop spans 16 amino acids. DNA of the CDR3: TGTGCCAGCAGCCAGCGGAGGACAGGTCTGAACACTGAAGCTTTCTTT. Residues: CASSQRRTGLNTEAFF.

In this sample, this clonotype turned up a few times. The chain recombines TRBV6-1 with TRBJ1-2, with a tentative D call TRBD1 (6 bases). Looked up from germline, CDR1 is MNHNS and CDR2 is SASEGT. V lost 3 bases and J lost 8, with 16 bases in between. The CDR3 runs 14 residues. CDR3 sequence (DNA): TGTGCCAGCAGTGAGGACACAGGGCGAGTCGGCTACACCTTC. This encodes CASSEDTGRVGYTF.